These 13 T cell receptor beta chains share one sample of origin, sequenced in a study of OX40 agonist ivuxolimab in advanced cancers. Here immunoSEQ multiplex PCR was the method, and the copy in TCRdb shows in-frame clones only, minus some. The table records around 50,000 clones, 87% of them present only once. The sample consisted of CD4+ or CD8+ T cells sorted from blood, taken in a trial of the OX40 agonist ivuxolimab. Receptors originate from an adult with an advanced solid tumor such as melanoma, head and neck, liver or kidney cancer.

The chain combines TRBV5-1 with TRBJ1-2, with D hard to call. Germline CDR1 reads SGHRS; CDR2 reads YFSETQ. V lost 0 bases and J lost 4, with 7 bases in between. The CDR3 spans 13 residues. CDR3 DNA: TGCGCCAGCAGCTTGGACAGATTCTATGGCTACACCTTC. Its translation: CASSLDRFYGYTF.

For the CDR3, the DNA is TGTGCCAGCAGACTCGGACAGGGACCAACTAATGAAAAACTGTTTTTT. This codes for CASRLGQGPTNEKLFF. The rearrangement links TRBV6-6 to TRBJ1-4; 8 nucleotides line up with TRBD1. Germline CDR1 and CDR2: MNHNY and SVGAGI (reference sequence). J lost 0 bases, V lost 6 bases, and 6 bases had no gene match. The CDR3 runs to 16 residues.

This clone has only one observation. The chain carries TRBV18 and TRBJ1-1, with a possible D match to TRBD1 (5 bases). V was shortened by 1 base and J by 8 bases, with 8 bases between the two germline ends. Per the germline V gene, CDR1 is KGHSH and CDR2 is LQKENI. The CDR3 length is 12 residues. CDR3: CASSPRGEEAFF. CDR3 DNA sequence: TGTGCCAGCTCACCACGAGGGGAGGAAGCTTTCTTT. The variable domain in full, with the rest retrieved from reference TRBV18 and TRBJ1-1, is NAGVMQNPRHLVRRRGQEARLRCSPMKGHSHVYWYRQLPEEGLKFMVYLQKENIIDESGMPKERFSAEFPKEGPSILRIQQVVRGDSAAYFCASSPRGEEAFFGQGTRLTVV.

This chain joins TRBV13 and TRBJ2-3; 10 bases line up with TRBD2. Trimming took 0 bases from V and 0 from J; bases not matched to a gene: 3. The germline CDR1 and CDR2 sequences are PRHDT and FYEKMQ (reference sequence). The CDR3 runs to 17 residues. CDR3 amino acids: CASSLGPTSGSTDTQYF. The CDR3 DNA is TGTGCCAGCAGCTTAGGCCCGACTAGCGGGAGCACAGATACGCAGTATTTT.

The V gene is TRBV6-5, the J gene TRBJ1-5; 10 bases line up with TRBD1. Per germline, CDR1 MNHEY and CDR2 SVGAGI. The CDR3 spans 15 residues. Trimming removed 6 bases from V and 6 bases from J; junction bases left unmatched: 8. CDR3 DNA sequence: TGTGCCAGCAGCAAACGACAGGGGGCCGGTCAGCCCCAGCATTTT. Translation: CASSKRQGAGQPQHF.

The table lists this clone with a count of one. The chain carries TRBV7-6 and TRBJ1-1; 11 positions match TRBD1. The germline CDR1 and CDR2 sequences are SGHVS and FNYEAQ. CDR3 length: 16 residues. Losses at the gene ends were 5 bases for V and 0 bases for J; bases not matched to a gene: 5. CDR3 sequence (DNA): TGTGCCAGCAGCAATGGACAGGGGGCTATGAACACTGAAGCTTTCTTT. Its protein product is CASSNGQGAMNTEAFF.

The gene calls are TRBV6-5 and TRBJ1-1; 7 bases line up with TRBD1. Germline CDR1 reads MNHEY; CDR2 reads SVGAGI. This CDR3 region has 15 residues. With V trimmed by 7 bases and J by 0 bases, 8 bases remained unmatched. CDR3 DNA sequence: TGTGCCAGCAAGTATCCGGGACAGATGAACACTGAAGCTTTCTTT. Amino acid sequence: CASKYPGQMNTEAFF.

This clone was counted between two and nine times. V is TRBV14 and J is TRBJ1-1; a possible D gene is TRBD1 (5 bases). CDR1 SGHDN and CDR2 FVKESK come from the germline V gene. Trimming pared 3 bases from V and 1 base from J, leaving 9 bases between. The CDR3 is 14 amino acids. CDR3 in DNA: TGTGCCAGCAGCCACCTAAGGGGGAACACTGAAGCTTTCTTT. It specifies CASSHLRGNTEAFF.

This chain links TRBV19 with TRBJ1-6; tentatively, D is TRBD1 (6 bases). The CDR3 contains 17 residues. V was trimmed by 7 bases and J by 0 bases, leaving 16 bases between them. Germline V lookup: CDR1 LNHDA, CDR2 SQIVND (reference sequence). The CDR3 loop reads CASTPGGLSSYNSPLHF. CDR3 nucleotides: TGTGCCAGTACCCCTGGGGGCTTGAGCTCCTATAATTCACCCCTCCACTTT.

The chain joins TRBV21-1 to TRBJ2-2; the D call TRBD2 from the table was never checked on the DNA. TRBV21-1 is a listed pseudogene. CDR3 length equals 16 residues. The CDR3 spells CASSKCGGAGTGELFF. The CDR3 bases are TGTGCCAGCAGCAAATGCGGGGGCGCCGGCACCGGGGAGCTGTTTTTT.

This clone was detected once. CDR3 loop: CASSLQVAGANVLTF. The CDR3 DNA reads as TGCGCCAGCAGCTTGCAGGTAGCTGGGGCCAACGTCCTGACTTTC. The genes are TRBV5-1 and TRBJ2-6; D not certain. CDR3 size: 15 residues. Per the germline V gene, CDR1 is SGHRS and CDR2 is YFSETQ. V dropped 1 base and J dropped 2 bases, with 7 bases sitting between them.

This rearrangement joins TRBV10-3 to TRBJ2-7; TRBD1 aligns across 8 bases. Germline CDR1 reads ENHRY; CDR2 reads SYGVKD. V dropped 4 bases and J dropped 0; count of bases not matched to a gene: 2. The CDR3 length is 14 residues. CDR3 DNA: TGTGCCATCAGTGGGACAGGGAGCTCCTACGAGCAGTACTTC. This codes for CAISGTGSSYEQYF.

This chain joins TRBV15 and TRBJ1-5, with 8 bases matching TRBD1. The V gene end was trimmed by 4 bases and the J gene end by 6 bases; junction bases not matched to a gene: 5. Germline V lookup: CDR1 LNHNV, CDR2 YYDKDF (reference sequence). The CDR3 runs 14 residues. DNA for the CDR3: TGTGCCACCAGCATAGGACAGGGTGGTCAGCCCCAGCATTTT. Translated: CATSIGQGGQPQHF.